Below, 23 T cell receptor beta chains from the same sample are listed, as sequenced in a study of human T cells and chemical hapten exposure. Sample time point: pre-sensitization, week 0. As to treatment: therapeutic diphenylcyclopropenone sensitization with weekly scalp DPC. It was from unfractionated whole blood that total RNA was extracted. TCRdb itself ran the RACE reads through MiXCR, one entry per CDR3 protein. The sample has some 49,000 distinct CDR3 sequences; 8.5% to 10% are singletons. This material consisted of whole blood, taken in connection with sensitization to the hapten diphenylcyclopropenone (DPC). The source of these receptors is a woman aged 25 to 39 with alopecia areata. Some clones in this sample may be carry-over from other donors' samples.

There are a few counts of this clonotype. The chain employs TRBV20-1 and TRBJ1-2; maybe TRBD1 (6 bases). CDR1 and CDR2 (germline): DFQATT, SNEGSKA (reference sequence). The CDR3 totals 15 residues. Trimming shortened V by 1 base and J by 4 bases, and 16 bases separated the two germline ends. CDR3 nucleotide sequence: TGCAGTGCTAGAGCGGACAGTTCCTGGGGCTATGGCTACACCTTC. Protein sequence: CSARADSSWGYGYTF.

In DNA, the CDR3 is TGTGCCTCTCAGGGCGCGAACACCGGGGAGCTGTTTTTT. Protein: CASQGANTGELFF. The rearrangement uses TRBV10-3 and TRBJ2-2, with a weak D call TRBD1 (5 bases). CDR1 and CDR2 from the germline V gene are ENHRY and SYGVKD. This CDR3 is built from 13 residues. V lost 11 bases and J lost 0, with 10 bases in between.

The V gene is TRBV18, the J gene TRBJ2-5; possibly TRBD2 for D (6 bases). V gave up 6 bases and J gave up 5 bases, with 16 bases separating them. Looked up from germline, CDR1 is KGHSH and CDR2 is LQKENI. There are 14 residues in the CDR3. CDR3 amino acids: CASSAGRSHETQYF. CDR3 sequence (DNA): TGTGCCAGCTCCGCGGGACGGTCCCATGAGACCCAGTACTTC.

This clonotype was observed a few times. This rearrangement joins TRBV12-3 or TRBV12-4 to TRBJ1-2, with 7 bases lining up with TRBD1. This CDR3 contains 14 residues. Trimming at V came to 3 bases and at J to 4 bases, leaving 5 bases not matched to a gene. The CDR3 loop is CASSFVRGAYGYTF. CDR3 DNA: TGTGCCAGCAGTTTTGTCAGGGGGGCCTATGGCTACACCTTC.

In this sample, this clonotype turned up many times. The chain joins TRBV7-2 to TRBJ2-7, with 9 bases identical to TRBD1. This CDR3 region has 14 residues. CDR1 and CDR2 (germline): SGHTA, FQGNSA. The ends lost 5 bases at V and 3 bases at J; junction bases unmatched: 5. The chain's CDR3 is CASSPGTGNYEQYF. DNA for the CDR3: TGTGCCAGCAGCCCTGGGACAGGGAACTACGAGCAGTACTTC.

This clonotype has only a few counts. The rearrangement joins TRBV12-3 or TRBV12-4 to TRBJ2-1, with 11 positions matching TRBD2. The V and J ends lost 4 bases and 14 bases, in that order; junction bases with no gene match: 7. The CDR3 spans 13 residues. The CDR3 region has the DNA TGTGCCAGCAGTTGGGTAGCGGGGGGGCGTGAGTTCTTC. Encoded protein: CASSWVAGGREFF.

This chain joins TRBV12-3 or TRBV12-4 and TRBJ1-2, with a weak D call TRBD1 (5 bases). The CDR3 loop spans 15 amino acids. V lost 6 bases to trimming and J lost 4 bases, with 18 bases between them. CDR3 protein: CASSPGTAPLYGYTF. In nucleotides, the CDR3 is TGTGCCAGCAGCCCCGGGACGGCACCCCTCTATGGCTACACCTTC.

This clonotype was detected many times. The rearrangement uses TRBV4-2 and TRBJ1-5; 8 bases are a match to TRBD1. Germline CDR1 reads LGHNA; CDR2 reads YNFKEQ. The CDR3 extends over 14 amino acids. V lost 5 bases, J lost 3 bases, and 3 bases stayed unmatched. The CDR3 coding sequence is TGTGCCAGCAGCGGACAGGGTCACAATCAGCCCCAGCATTTT. Residues: CASSGQGHNQPQHF.

This clonotype was seen more than once but under ten times. This rearrangement joins TRBV6-2 or TRBV6-3 to TRBJ1-6; TRBD1 is a possible D gene (6 bases). Trimming shortened V by 6 bases and J by 5 bases, and 17 bases separated the two germline ends. CDR1 is MNHEY, CDR2 SVGEGT, per germline. The CDR3 loop spans 16 amino acids. In nucleotides, the CDR3 is TGTGCCAGCAGAATGACGATACAGGGTAATAATTCACCCCTCCACTTT. It encodes CASRMTIQGNNSPLHF.

This clonotype was detected only a few times. The chain uses TRBV5-5 and TRBJ2-3; 9 bases match TRBD2. V gave up 0 bases and J gave up 6 bases; unmatched junction bases: 5. CDR1 is SGHKS and CDR2 is YYEKEE in the germline V gene (reference sequence). The CDR3 has 15 residues. The CDR3 coding sequence is TGTGCCAGCAGCTTGGGAGCGGGGGGCCGGGATACGCAGTATTTT. It translates to CASSLGAGGRDTQYF.

This clonotype has ten or more counts. The chain recombines TRBV15 with TRBJ1-3; TRBD1 aligns across 8 bases. This CDR3 has 15 amino acids. The germline CDR1 and CDR2 sequences are LNHNV and YYDKDF (reference sequence). V lost 3 bases, J lost 2 bases, and 3 bases stayed unmatched. The DNA of the CDR3 is TGTGCCACCAGCAGCTACAGGGGGGCTGGAAACACCATATATTTT. It encodes CATSSYRGAGNTIYF.

This clonotype showed up just a few times. The CDR3 is CASTTDRSSYNEQFF. The CDR3 DNA reads as TGTGCCAGCACCACGGACAGGAGCTCCTACAATGAGCAGTTCTTC. The V and J genes are TRBV12-3 or TRBV12-4 and TRBJ2-1, with 7 bases identical to TRBD1. Trimming removed 7 bases from V and 0 bases from J; junction bases left unmatched: 6. The CDR3 is 15 amino acids.

This chain links TRBV6-6 with TRBJ2-7; D ambiguous. V lost 7 bases, J lost 1 base, and 11 bases lay in between. Germline lookup yields CDR1 MNHNY and CDR2 SVGAGI (reference sequence). The CDR3 is 13 amino acids. This CDR3 is CASTKMGSYEQYF. DNA of the CDR3: TGTGCCAGCACCAAAATGGGGTCCTACGAGCAGTACTTC.

This clonotype was recorded at least ten times. This sequence joins TRBV13 and TRBJ1-4; possibly TRBD1 for D (6 bases). The germline gives CDR1 PRHDT, CDR2 FYEKMQ (reference sequence). The CDR3 length is 17 residues. V lost 5 bases to trimming and J lost 2 bases, with 18 bases between them. The CDR3 loop is CASSRSGEISTNEKLFF. The CDR3 nucleotides read TGTGCCAGCAGCCGATCAGGGGAAATTTCGACTAATGAAAAACTGTTTTTT.

The gene calls are TRBV5-1 and TRBJ2-5, with 9 nucleotides matching TRBD1. CDR3 length equals 17 residues. Losses at the gene ends were 4 bases for V and 4 bases for J; bases not matched to a gene: 14. The germline V gene encodes CDR1 SGHRS and CDR2 YFSETQ. The CDR3 loop reads CASSGRLQGALIETQYF. The CDR3, as DNA: TGCGCCAGCAGCGGCCGGTTACAGGGGGCTTTGATAGAGACCCAGTACTTC.

This clonotype has a handful of counts. This chain uses TRBV12-3 or TRBV12-4 with TRBJ2-1; no definite D call. The V and J ends lost 5 bases and 3 bases respectively, with 8 bases between them. The CDR3 contains 13 residues. The CDR3 is CASSERVYNEQFF. In DNA, the CDR3 is TGTGCCAGCAGTGAAAGAGTCTACAATGAGCAGTTCTTC.

This clonotype turned up a few times. The rearrangement joins TRBV12-3 or TRBV12-4 to TRBJ2-6; possibly TRBD1 for D (6 bases). The CDR3 loop spans 17 amino acids. V lost 5 bases, J lost 1 base, and 15 bases lay in between. CDR3 residues: CASSPLQGGSGANVLTF. The CDR3 DNA sequence: TGTGCCAGCAGTCCCTTACAAGGGGGTTCTGGGGCCAACGTCCTGACTTTC.

Ten or more counts support this clonotype. The rearrangement links TRBV20-1 to TRBJ2-3; 9 nucleotides align to TRBD2. Trimming at V came to 7 bases and at J to 0 bases, leaving 8 bases not matched to a gene. Germline-derived CDR1 and CDR2 are DFQATT and SNEGSKA (reference sequence). CDR3 size: 15 residues. CDR3 amino acids: CSVVSGGPSTDTQYF. CDR3 DNA sequence: TGCAGTGTTGTCAGCGGGGGGCCTAGCACAGATACGCAGTATTTT.

The V call is TRBV14, the J call TRBJ2-1, with 7 bases aligning to TRBD1. CDR3 length: 14 residues. Germline V lookup: CDR1 SGHDN, CDR2 FVKESK. V lost 0 bases and J lost 7; bases outside the gene matches: 3. The CDR3 DNA is TGTGCCAGCAGCCAAGATAAGGGGGCGAATGAGCAGTTCTTC. Translation gives CASSQDKGANEQFF.

Ten or more counts support this clonotype. The chain couples TRBV5-1 to TRBJ2-7, with a possible D match to TRBD1 (6 bases). CDR1 and CDR2 (germline): SGHRS, YFSETQ. V was cut by 3 bases and J by 0 bases, with 19 bases left in between. The CDR3 runs to 17 residues. CDR3 bases: TGCGCCAGCAGCTATTACCCCGGGACAAAGAGCTCCTACGAGCAGTACTTC. Protein: CASSYYPGTKSSYEQYF.

This chain links TRBV7-2 with TRBJ2-3; the D gene could be TRBD1 or TRBD2 (5 bases each). The ends were cut back, 0 bases at V and 2 bases at J, with 6 bases in the middle. The V gene's germline CDR1 is SGHTA and CDR2 FQGNSA. The CDR3 is 14 amino acids. The CDR3 DNA sequence: TGTGCCAGCAGCTTAGCCGGGGCCACAGATACGCAGTATTTT. Protein product: CASSLAGATDTQYF.

The chain employs TRBV7-2 and TRBJ2-1; TRBD2 matches 9 bases. This CDR3 comprises 15 residues. Germline-derived CDR1 and CDR2 are SGHTA and FQGNSA. J lost 3 bases, V lost 5 bases, and 5 bases had no gene match. The CDR3 coding sequence is TGTGCCAGCAGCCCAAGGACTAGCGACTACAATGAGCAGTTCTTC. The encoded protein is CASSPRTSDYNEQFF. Variable domain in full (rest from reference TRBV7-2 and TRBJ2-1): GAGVSQSPSNKVTEKGKDVELRCDPISGHTALYWYRQSLGQGLEFLIYFQGNSAPDKSGLPSDRFSAERTGGSVSTLTIQRTQQEDSAVYLCASSPRTSDYNEQFFGPGTRLTVL.

The chain links TRBV7-3 to TRBJ1-2, with 7 bases aligning to TRBD1. Germline values: CDR1 SGHTA, CDR2 FQGTGA. V dropped 5 bases and J dropped 8; count of bases not matched to a gene: 8. This CDR3 region has 13 residues. The DNA for the CDR3 is TGTGCCAGCAGCCTCCAAAGGACAGGAGGCTACACCTTC. Its protein is CASSLQRTGGYTF.